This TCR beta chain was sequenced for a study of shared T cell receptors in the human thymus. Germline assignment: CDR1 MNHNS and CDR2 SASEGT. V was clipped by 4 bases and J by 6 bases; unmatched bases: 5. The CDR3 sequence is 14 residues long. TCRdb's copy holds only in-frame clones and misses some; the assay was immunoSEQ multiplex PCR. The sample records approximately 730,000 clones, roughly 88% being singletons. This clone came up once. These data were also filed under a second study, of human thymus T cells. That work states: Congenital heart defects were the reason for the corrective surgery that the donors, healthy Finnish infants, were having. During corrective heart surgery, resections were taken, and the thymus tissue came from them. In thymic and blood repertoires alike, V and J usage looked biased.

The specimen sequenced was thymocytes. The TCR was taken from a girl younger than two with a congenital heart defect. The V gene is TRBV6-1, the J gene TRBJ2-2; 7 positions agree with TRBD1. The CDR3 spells CASSGQGDSGELFF. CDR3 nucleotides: TGTGCCAGCAGTGGACAGGGTGATTCCGGGGAGCTGTTTTTT.